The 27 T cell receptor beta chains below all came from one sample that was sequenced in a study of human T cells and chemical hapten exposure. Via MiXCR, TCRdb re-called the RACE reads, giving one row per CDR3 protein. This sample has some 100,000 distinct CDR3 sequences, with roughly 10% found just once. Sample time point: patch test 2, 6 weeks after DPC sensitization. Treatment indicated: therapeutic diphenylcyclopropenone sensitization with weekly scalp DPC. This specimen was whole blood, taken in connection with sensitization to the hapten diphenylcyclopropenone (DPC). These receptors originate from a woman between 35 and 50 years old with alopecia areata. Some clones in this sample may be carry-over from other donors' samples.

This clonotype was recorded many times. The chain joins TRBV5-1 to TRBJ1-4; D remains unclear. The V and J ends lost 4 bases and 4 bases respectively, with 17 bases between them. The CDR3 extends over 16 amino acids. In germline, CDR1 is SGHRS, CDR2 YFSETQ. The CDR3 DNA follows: TGCGCCAGCAGCCCGGCCCTAAGGCCAGATAATGAAAAACTGTTTTTT. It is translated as CASSPALRPDNEKLFF.

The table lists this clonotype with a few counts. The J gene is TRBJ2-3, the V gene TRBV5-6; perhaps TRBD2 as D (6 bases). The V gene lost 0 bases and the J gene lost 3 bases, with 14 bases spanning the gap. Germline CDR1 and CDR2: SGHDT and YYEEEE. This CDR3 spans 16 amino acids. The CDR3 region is CASSLAGEGGTDTQYF. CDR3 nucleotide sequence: TGTGCCAGCAGCTTGGCCGGGGAAGGAGGGACAGATACGCAGTATTTT.

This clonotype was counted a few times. CDR3 protein: CASSFGGALSGNTIYF. The CDR3 nucleotides are TGTGCCAGCAGCTTTGGAGGGGCCCTCTCTGGAAACACCATATATTTT. The chain couples TRBV7-2 to TRBJ1-3; weak D call: TRBD1 (5 bases). Trimming took off 3 bases at V and 0 bases at J, with 12 bases between the two ends. The length of the CDR3 is 16 residues. Germline loops: CDR1 SGHTA, CDR2 FQGNSA.

CDR3 nucleotides: TGTGCCAGCAGTTACTCCCCCACAGATACGCAGTATTTT. Amino acids: CASSYSPTDTQYF. This chain connects TRBV6-5 to TRBJ2-3; D is unresolved. The germline V gene has CDR1 MNHEY and CDR2 SVGAGI. This CDR3 region has 13 residues. Between the trimmed V and J ends, which lost 0 bases and 2 bases, there was a span of 3 bases.

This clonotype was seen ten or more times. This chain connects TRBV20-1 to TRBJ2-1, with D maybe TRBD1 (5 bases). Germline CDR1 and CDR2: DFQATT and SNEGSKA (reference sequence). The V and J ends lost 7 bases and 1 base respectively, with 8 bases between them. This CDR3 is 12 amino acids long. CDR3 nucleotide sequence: TGCAGTGGTGGGGCTTCCTACAATGAGCAGTTCTTC. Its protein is CSGGASYNEQFF.

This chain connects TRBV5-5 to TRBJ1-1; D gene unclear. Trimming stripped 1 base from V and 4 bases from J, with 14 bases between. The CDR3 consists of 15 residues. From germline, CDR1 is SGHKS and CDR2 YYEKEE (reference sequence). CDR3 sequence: CASSLSLGGITEAFF. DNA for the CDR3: TGTGCCAGCAGCTTGTCCCTGGGAGGGATCACTGAAGCTTTCTTT.

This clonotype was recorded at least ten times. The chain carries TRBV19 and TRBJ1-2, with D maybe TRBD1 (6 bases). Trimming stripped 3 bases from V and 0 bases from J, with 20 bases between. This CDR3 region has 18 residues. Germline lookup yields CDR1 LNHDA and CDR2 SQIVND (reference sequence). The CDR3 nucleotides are TGTGCCAGTAGTATTTCATGGGACAACACGGCAGCTAACTATGGCTACACCTTC. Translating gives CASSISWDNTAANYGYTF.

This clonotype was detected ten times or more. The CDR3 region is CASSLGQGAWNEQFF. For the CDR3, the DNA is TGTGCCAGCAGCTTAGGACAGGGGGCGTGGAATGAGCAGTTCTTC. This sequence joins TRBV7-9 and TRBJ2-1; 10 nucleotides line up with TRBD1. Trimming at V came to 1 base and at J to 7 bases, leaving 4 bases not matched to a gene. Per germline, CDR1 SEHNR and CDR2 FQNEAQ (reference sequence). The CDR3 is 15 residues long.

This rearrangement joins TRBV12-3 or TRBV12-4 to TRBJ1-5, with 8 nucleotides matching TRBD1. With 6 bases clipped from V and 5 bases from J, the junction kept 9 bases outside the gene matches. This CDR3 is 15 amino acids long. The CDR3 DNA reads TGTGCCAGCAGCTTCGGACAGGGACTTTATCAGCCCCAGCATTTT. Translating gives CASSFGQGLYQPQHF.

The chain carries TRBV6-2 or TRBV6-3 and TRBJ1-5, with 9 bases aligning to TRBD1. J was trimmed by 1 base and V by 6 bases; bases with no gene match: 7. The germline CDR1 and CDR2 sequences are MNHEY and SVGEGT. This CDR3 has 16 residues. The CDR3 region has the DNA TGTGCCAGCAGATTTCCCGGGACAGGGAGCAATCAGCCCCAGCATTTT. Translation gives CASRFPGTGSNQPQHF.

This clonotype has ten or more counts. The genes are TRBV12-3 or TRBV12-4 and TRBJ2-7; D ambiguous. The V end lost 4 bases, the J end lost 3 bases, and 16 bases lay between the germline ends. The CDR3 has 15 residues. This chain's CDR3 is CASSSLVKGGYEQYF. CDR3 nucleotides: TGTGCCAGCAGTTCGCTCGTGAAGGGTGGCTACGAGCAGTACTTC.

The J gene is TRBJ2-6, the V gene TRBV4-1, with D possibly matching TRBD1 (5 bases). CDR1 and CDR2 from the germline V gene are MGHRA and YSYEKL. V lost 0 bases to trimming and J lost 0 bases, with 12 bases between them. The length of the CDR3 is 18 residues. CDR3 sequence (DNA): TGCGCCAGCAGCCAAGAGGACAACCTTTTCTCTGGGGCCAACGTCCTGACTTTC. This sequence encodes CASSQEDNLFSGANVLTF.

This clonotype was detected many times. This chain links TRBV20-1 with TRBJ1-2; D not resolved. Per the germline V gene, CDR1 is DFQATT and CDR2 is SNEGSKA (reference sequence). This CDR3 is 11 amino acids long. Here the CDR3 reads CRARSSRGYTF. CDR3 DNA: TGCAGGGCCCGGAGCAGTCGAGGCTACACCTTC.

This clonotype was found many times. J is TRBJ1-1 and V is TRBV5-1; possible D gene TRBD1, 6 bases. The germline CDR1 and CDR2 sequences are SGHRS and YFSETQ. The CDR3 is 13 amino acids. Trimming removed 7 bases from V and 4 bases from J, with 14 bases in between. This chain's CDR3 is CASALRGGTEAFF. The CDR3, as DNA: TGCGCCAGCGCTTTAAGGGGGGGCACTGAAGCTTTCTTT.

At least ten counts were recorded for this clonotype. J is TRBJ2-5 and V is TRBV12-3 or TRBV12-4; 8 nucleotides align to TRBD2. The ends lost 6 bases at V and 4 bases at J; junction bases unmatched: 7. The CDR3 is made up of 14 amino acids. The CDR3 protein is CASRSGLAGETQYF. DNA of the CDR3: TGTGCCAGCAGGTCCGGACTAGCAGGAGAGACCCAGTACTTC.

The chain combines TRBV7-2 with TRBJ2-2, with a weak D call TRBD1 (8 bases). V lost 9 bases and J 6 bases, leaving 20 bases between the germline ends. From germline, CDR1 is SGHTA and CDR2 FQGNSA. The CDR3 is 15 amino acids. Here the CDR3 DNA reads TGTGCCAGTACAGGGGGGGCGCCTTCCCCCGGGGAGCTGTTTTTT. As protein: CASTGGAPSPGELFF.

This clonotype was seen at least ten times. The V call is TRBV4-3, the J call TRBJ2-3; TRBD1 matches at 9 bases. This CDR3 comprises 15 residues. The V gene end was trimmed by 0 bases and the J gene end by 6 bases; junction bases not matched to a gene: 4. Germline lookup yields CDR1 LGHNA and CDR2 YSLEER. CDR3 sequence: CASSQDGDRDDTQYF. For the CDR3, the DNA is TGCGCCAGCAGCCAAGACGGGGACAGGGACGATACGCAGTATTTT.

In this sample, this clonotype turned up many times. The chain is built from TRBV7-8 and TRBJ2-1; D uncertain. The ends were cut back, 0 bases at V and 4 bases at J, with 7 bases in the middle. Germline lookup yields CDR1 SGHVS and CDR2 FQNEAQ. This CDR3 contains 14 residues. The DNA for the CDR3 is TGTGCCAGCAGCTTAGCTGGCATATACAATGAGCAGTTCTTC. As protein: CASSLAGIYNEQFF.

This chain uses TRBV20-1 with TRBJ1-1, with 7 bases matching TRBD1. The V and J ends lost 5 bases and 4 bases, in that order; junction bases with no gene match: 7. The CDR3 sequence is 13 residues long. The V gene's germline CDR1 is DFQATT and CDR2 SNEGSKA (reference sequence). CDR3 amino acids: CSASRGRGTEAFF. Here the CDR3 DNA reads TGCAGTGCTTCAAGGGGGCGGGGCACTGAAGCTTTCTTT.

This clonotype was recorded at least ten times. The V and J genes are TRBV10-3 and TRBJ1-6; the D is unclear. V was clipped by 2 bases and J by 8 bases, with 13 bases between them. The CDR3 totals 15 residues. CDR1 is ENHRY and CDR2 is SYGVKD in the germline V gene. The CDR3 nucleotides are TGTGCCATCAGTGAGAATGGGGTTAAGGATTCACCCCTCCACTTT. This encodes CAISENGVKDSPLHF.

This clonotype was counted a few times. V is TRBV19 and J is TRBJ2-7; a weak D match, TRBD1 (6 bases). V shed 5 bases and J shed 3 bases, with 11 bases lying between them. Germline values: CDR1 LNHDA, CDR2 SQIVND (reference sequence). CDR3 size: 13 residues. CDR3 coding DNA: TGTGCCAGTAGTCTCGACAGGCTCTACGAGCAGTACTTC. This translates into CASSLDRLYEQYF.

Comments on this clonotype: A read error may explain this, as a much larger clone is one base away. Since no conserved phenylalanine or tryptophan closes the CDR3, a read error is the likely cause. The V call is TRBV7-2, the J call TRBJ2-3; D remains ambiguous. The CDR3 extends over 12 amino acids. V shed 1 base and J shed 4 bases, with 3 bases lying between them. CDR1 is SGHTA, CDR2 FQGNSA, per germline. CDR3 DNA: TGTGCCAGCAGCTTAGTAGCAGATACGCAGTATTTA. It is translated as CASSLVADTQYL.

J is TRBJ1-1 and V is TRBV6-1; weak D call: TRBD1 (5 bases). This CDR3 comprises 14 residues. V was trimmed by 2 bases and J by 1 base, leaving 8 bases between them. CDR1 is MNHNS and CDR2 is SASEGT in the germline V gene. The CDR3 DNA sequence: TGTGCCAGCAGTGAATGGCAGGGGAACACTGAAGCTTTCTTT. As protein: CASSEWQGNTEAFF.

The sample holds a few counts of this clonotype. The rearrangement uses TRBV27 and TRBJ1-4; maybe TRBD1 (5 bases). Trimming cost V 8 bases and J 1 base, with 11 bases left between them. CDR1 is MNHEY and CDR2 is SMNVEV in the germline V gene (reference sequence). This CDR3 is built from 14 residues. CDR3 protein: CASGGLLTNEKLFF. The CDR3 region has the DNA TGTGCCAGCGGGGGACTTTTAACTAATGAAAAACTGTTTTTT.

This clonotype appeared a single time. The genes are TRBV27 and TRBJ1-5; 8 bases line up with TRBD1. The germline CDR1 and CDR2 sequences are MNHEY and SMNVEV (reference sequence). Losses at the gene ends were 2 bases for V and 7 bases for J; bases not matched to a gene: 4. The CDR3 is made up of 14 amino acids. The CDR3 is CASSLQGALQPQHF. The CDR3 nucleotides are TGTGCCAGCAGTTTACAGGGGGCTTTACAGCCCCAGCATTTT.

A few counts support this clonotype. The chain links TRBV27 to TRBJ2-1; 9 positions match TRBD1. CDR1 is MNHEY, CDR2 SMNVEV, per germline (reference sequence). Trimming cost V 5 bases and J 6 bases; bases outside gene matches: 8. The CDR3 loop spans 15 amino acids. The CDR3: CASSTNRGQGNEQFF. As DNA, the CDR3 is TGTGCCAGCAGTACAAACAGGGGGCAGGGCAATGAGCAGTTCTTC.

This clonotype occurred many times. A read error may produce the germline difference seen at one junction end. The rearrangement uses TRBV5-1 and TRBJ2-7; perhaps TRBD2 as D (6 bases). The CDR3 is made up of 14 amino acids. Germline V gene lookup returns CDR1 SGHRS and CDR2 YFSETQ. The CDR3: CASSFAGSSYEQYF. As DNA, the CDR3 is TGTGCCAGCAGTTTCGCGGGGAGTTCCTACGAGCAGTACTTC.